The 17 T cell receptor beta chains reported below all come from one sample, sequenced in a study of T-cell reconstitution after alpha-beta-depleted transplantation in children. Preparation of the TCRbeta library was carried out with unique molecular identifiers. One entry per CDR3 protein results from TCRdb running MiXCR on the PCR reads. The table records about 980,000 distinct CDR3 sequences, under 30% of them present only once. Here the sequenced sample was PBMCs, mostly from graft donor cells, taken 360 days after TCRalphabeta/CD19-depleted stem cell transplant. These receptors were taken from a boy younger than two who had a stem cell transplant for SCID, so the T cells may come from the graft donor.

The chain has TRBV5-1 and TRBJ2-7, with unresolved D. Germline lookup yields CDR1 SGHRS and CDR2 YFSETQ. V lost 0 bases and J lost 5, with 12 bases in between. This CDR3 contains 14 residues. DNA of the CDR3: TGCGCCAGCAGCTTGGCCTCAGGCGCCCACGAGCAGTACTTC. Translation: CASSLASGAHEQYF.

The chain combines TRBV27 with TRBJ1-5; 9 nucleotides agree with TRBD1. V lost 6 bases and J lost 1; bases outside the gene matches: 4. This CDR3 has 15 residues. CDR1 is MNHEY and CDR2 is SMNVEV in the germline V gene (reference sequence). The CDR3 DNA reads as TGTGCCAGCAGGTCTGACAGGGGGAGCAATCAGCCCCAGCATTTT. Translation gives CASRSDRGSNQPQHF.

This clonotype appeared once. The gene calls are TRBV20-1 and TRBJ2-5, with 9 nucleotides matching TRBD1. With V trimmed by 4 bases and J by 6 bases, 12 bases remained unmatched. Germline V lookup: CDR1 DFQATT, CDR2 SNEGSKA (reference sequence). The CDR3 length is 15 residues. The CDR3 region is CSAIGVLGQGQTQYF. The CDR3, as DNA: TGCAGTGCTATCGGTGTATTGGGACAGGGTCAGACCCAGTACTTC.

This clonotype was counted a few times. The V gene is TRBV6-2 or TRBV6-3, the J gene TRBJ2-7, with TRBD1 matching 10 bases. The V segment lost 5 bases and the J segment 3 bases; nucleotides outside the gene matches: 10. The CDR3 is 16 residues long. Germline CDR1 and CDR2: MNHEY and SVGEGT. In DNA form, the CDR3 reads TGTGCCAGCAGTGTCCCGGGACAGGGGTTGATCTACGAGCAGTACTTC. Translation gives CASSVPGQGLIYEQYF.

This clonotype was seen a few times. The chain joins TRBV29-1 to TRBJ1-4; unclear D gene. CDR3 length: 12 residues. The germline CDR1 and CDR2 sequences are SQVTM and ANQGSEA. This CDR3 reads CRSGRRTEKLFF. CDR3 nucleotides: TGCAGATCTGGCCGAAGAACCGAAAAACTGTTTTTT.

The chain couples TRBV4-2 to TRBJ2-7; perhaps TRBD2 as D (5 bases). In germline, CDR1 is LGHNA, CDR2 YNFKEQ. There are 17 residues in the CDR3. The V end was cut by 1 base, the J end by 1 base, with 17 bases between. This CDR3 is CASSQAGGRRVSYEQYF. In nucleotides, the CDR3 is TGTGCCAGCAGCCAAGCAGGAGGACGGAGAGTATCCTACGAGCAGTACTTC.

This clonotype was found a few times. The rearrangement joins TRBV12-3 or TRBV12-4 to TRBJ1-5; D might be TRBD1 (6 bases). Trimming stripped 3 bases from V and 1 base from J, with 13 bases between. The CDR3 length is 16 residues. The CDR3 is CASSFGGRVSNQPQHF. In DNA, the CDR3 is TGTGCCAGCAGTTTCGGGGGCAGGGTGAGCAATCAGCCCCAGCATTTT.

V is TRBV5-5 and J is TRBJ1-1, with 12 bases lining up with TRBD1. CDR3 length: 14 residues. Looked up from germline, CDR1 is SGHKS and CDR2 is YYEKEE (reference sequence). The J segment lost 7 bases and the V segment lost 5 bases, leaving 6 bases of the junction unmatched. The CDR3 DNA reads as TGTGCCAGCAGGAGGGGACAGGGGGCCGTTGAAGCTTTCTTT. As protein: CASRRGQGAVEAFF. Complete variable domain (other parts from reference TRBV5-5 and TRBJ1-1): DAGVTQSPTHLIKTRGQQVTLRCSPISGHKSVSWYQQVLGQGPQFIFQYYEKEERGRGNFPDRFSARQFPNYSSELNVNALLLGDSALYLCASRRGQGAVEAFFGQGTRLTVV.

V is TRBV20-1 and J is TRBJ2-7, with 9 positions matching TRBD2. CDR3 length equals 16 residues. V lost 0 bases, J lost 3 bases, and 9 bases stayed unmatched. From germline, CDR1 is DFQATT and CDR2 SNEGSKA (reference sequence). The CDR3 nucleotides are TGCAGTGCTAGAGATCCAAGAGCGGGGGGAGTCTACGAGCAGTACTTC. Translated, it gives CSARDPRAGGVYEQYF.

The rearrangement uses TRBV29-1 and TRBJ1-1; D call uncertain. In germline, CDR1 is SQVTM, CDR2 ANQGSEA. V lost 1 base and J lost 4, with 7 bases in between. The CDR3 runs 12 residues. CDR3 loop: CSVEVVGTEAFF. DNA for the CDR3: TGCAGCGTTGAAGTTGTAGGCACTGAAGCTTTCTTT.

This sequence joins TRBV5-1 and TRBJ2-7; no definite D call. V dropped 5 bases and J dropped 3 bases, with 12 bases sitting between them. CDR3 length: 13 residues. Germline V gene data show CDR1 as SGHRS and CDR2 as YFSETQ. The CDR3 DNA reads TGCGCCAGCAGGCCCACGCGAAACTACGAGCAGTACTTC. Translation gives CASRPTRNYEQYF. Full variable domain (missing parts from reference TRBV5-1 and TRBJ2-7): KAGVTQTPRYLIKTRGQQVTLSCSPISGHRSVSWYQQTPGQGLQFLFEYFSETQRNKGNFPGRFSGRQFSNSRSEMNVSTLELGDSALYLCASRPTRNYEQYFGPGTRLTVT.

V and J are TRBV12-3 or TRBV12-4 and TRBJ2-3; 12 bases are a match to TRBD2. The CDR3 is made up of 16 amino acids. V lost 6 bases to trimming and J lost 4 bases; unmatched junction nucleotides: 8. The CDR3 sequence: CASSYPTSGGSDTQYF. In DNA form, the CDR3 reads TGTGCCAGCAGCTACCCGACTAGCGGGGGTTCAGATACGCAGTATTTT.

The chain has TRBV28 and TRBJ1-2, with D possibly being TRBD1 (6 bases). CDR1 and CDR2 (germline): MDHEN, SYDVKM. V lost 7 bases and J lost 3, with 12 bases in between. The CDR3 loop spans 13 amino acids. CDR3 DNA: TGTGCCAGCACCATACAGGGCTACTATGGCTACACCTTC. Its translation: CASTIQGYYGYTF.

The chain recombines TRBV6-5 with TRBJ2-3; D unclear. CDR1 is MNHEY, CDR2 SVGAGI, per germline. V gave up 2 bases and J gave up 1 base, with 10 bases separating them. This CDR3 contains 15 residues. The CDR3 sequence: CASSYRVSGTDTQYF. DNA of the CDR3: TGTGCCAGCAGTTACAGGGTCTCGGGCACAGATACGCAGTATTTT.

This clonotype was recorded a few times. V and J are TRBV9 and TRBJ1-3; 7 nucleotides match TRBD1. Germline-derived CDR1 and CDR2 are SGDLS and YYNGEE. The CDR3 sequence is 15 residues long. The junction had 3 bases not matched to a gene; V was cut back by 3 bases and J by 0 bases. The CDR3 reads CASSATGFSGNTIYF. The DNA of the CDR3 is TGTGCCAGCAGCGCGACAGGGTTCTCTGGAAACACCATATATTTT.

V and J are TRBV5-1 and TRBJ1-2, with D possibly TRBD1 on 5 matching bases. V lost 4 bases and J 2 bases, leaving 18 bases between the germline ends. The CDR3 length is 16 residues. The germline gives CDR1 SGHRS, CDR2 YFSETQ. The CDR3 DNA follows: TGCGCCAGCAGCCCCATTGGGGCAGCAAAGAACTATGGCTACACCTTC. This codes for CASSPIGAAKNYGYTF. The complete variable domain, with remaining parts taken from reference TRBV5-1 and TRBJ1-2, reads KAGVTQTPRYLIKTRGQQVTLSCSPISGHRSVSWYQQTPGQGLQFLFEYFSETQRNKGNFPGRFSGRQFSNSRSEMNVSTLELGDSALYLCASSPIGAAKNYGYTFGSGTRLTVV.

The table lists this clonotype with a few counts. The gene calls are TRBV20-1 and TRBJ1-6, with D uncertain. The germline gives CDR1 DFQATT, CDR2 SNEGSKA (reference sequence). Between the trimmed V and J ends, which lost 3 bases and 17 bases, there was a span of 14 bases. The CDR3 covers 11 residues. CDR3 loop: CSASSQPIFHF. The CDR3 region has the DNA TGCAGTGCTAGTAGCCAGCCAATATTCCACTTT.